This record concerns one TCR beta chain sequence. The data were obtained in a study of cytomegalovirus exposure and HLA in healthy donors. PCR used 60 Vbeta primers and 13 Jbeta primers. Clones were sequenced by immunoSEQ multiplex PCR, and TCRdb holds only the in-frame ones, with some missing. The data contain approximately 180,000 clones, around 86% of them singletons. Trimming pared 1 base from V and 1 base from J, leaving 11 bases between. This CDR3 has 15 residues. Germline V gene lookup returns CDR1 SGHRS and CDR2 YFSETQ. The TCR sequence derives from a woman between 18 and 29 years old in good health and CMV-seronegative. The sample consisted of PBMCs. V and J are TRBV5-1 and TRBJ1-1; TRBD1 is a possible D gene (6 bases). CDR3 protein: CASSLRDTANTEAFF. In DNA, the CDR3 is TGCGCCAGCAGCTTGCGGGACACCGCGAACACTGAAGCTTTCTTT.